This T cell receptor (beta chain) was recorded in a study of blood T cell repertoires in COVID-19. In the study overall: The samples span acute and convalescent COVID-19 from the United States, Italy and Spain. PBMCs, B-cell-depleted T cells, or T cells provided the cDNA or gDNA that made up the material.

Germline lookup yields CDR1 LNHNV and CDR2 YYDKDF (reference sequence). J gave up 7 bases and V 0 bases, and 6 bases lay outside the gene matches. This CDR3 comprises 16 residues. TCRdb keeps only in-frame clones here, not all; method: immunoSEQ multiplex PCR. The sample includes about 270,000 clones, approximately 90% seen only once; the top ten take about 4%. Participants spanned ages roughly 18 to 90 years and resided in 20 to 30 US areas. Researchers sorted participants into cohorts using their self-reported clinical history. Specimen: PBMCs or T cells enriched from blood (not recorded which). This sequence originates from a woman in her 30s with acute COVID-19. V is TRBV15 and J is TRBJ2-2; 9 bases match TRBD2. CDR3 bases: TGTGCCACCAGCAGAGAAGTAGCGGGAGTTGGCGGGGAGCTGTTTTTT. Its translation: CATSREVAGVGGELFF.